Given below is one T cell receptor beta chain in context. In this sample, this clonotype turned up a few times. What this receptor recognizes is not known. No base quality values were provided; no much bigger clone lies one nucleotide off. The sample is drawn from a study of T cells in Graves' hyperthyroidism and ophthalmopathy (dated by TCRdb to between 2018 and 2021). With respect to the entire study: Peripheral blood was collected at initial diagnosis, before any treatment. To identify distinguishing TCR V-J signatures, a discovery cohort of some 99 patients was used, comprising 40 to 45 with Graves' ophthalmopathy and 55 to 65 with stable Graves' hyperthyroidism. Prospective prediction of ophthalmopathy was tested in an independent validation cohort of about 19 hyperthyroidism patients and 17 patients who later progressed to ophthalmopathy. The approximately 90 discovery patients were divided at random into training and test sets in a 7:3 ratio. The study also compared thyroid tissue and blood T-cell repertoires from 5 to 7 Graves' hyperthyroidism patients. Once sampling was done, hyperthyroidism patients were given methimazole at a starting dose of 30 mg daily, whereas ophthalmopathy patients were given high-dose intravenous methylprednisolone. TCR Vbeta CDR3 sequencing of 130 to 150 peripheral blood samples (around 45 ophthalmopathy, about 80 hyperthyroidism and roughly 17 progressor patients) is reported in the paper.

What the research found in general, with its limitations: In validation, the model predicted progression to ophthalmopathy with approximately 71% sensitivity and about 72% specificity, a median of about 6 months before onset. Most expanded thyroid clonotypes (frequency above 0.001) were also detected in blood, suggesting blood repertoires may reflect thyroid immune responses. No statistical method was used to fix the sample size in advance, and group allocation was not hidden from the investigators. Ophthalmopathy was separated from stable hyperthyroidism by a 13 V-J signature model, with over 85% sensitivity and about 81% specificity obtained in cross-validation and 80%/75% obtained in testing.

Stable Graves' hyperthyroidism was defined as the absence of progression to ophthalmopathy over 18 months of follow-up. Hyperthyroidism patients were newly diagnosed, had a disease duration of under 2 months, and were aged 18 to 65 years. Exclusion was applied to patients with uncontrolled infections, other autoimmune diseases, pregnancy or lactation. Diagnoses were based on clinical symptoms, serum thyroxine and TRAb, thyroid ultrasound and orbital computed tomography. PBMCs were separated from approximately 10 ml of fresh peripheral blood using Ficoll-Paque density gradient centrifugation. Total RNA was extracted using Trizol reagent, and RNA quality was assessed on an Agilent 2100 Bioanalyzer. The TCR beta CDR3 regions were amplified from RNA transcripts. The TCR CDR3 was subjected to a first round of RT-PCR using the HTBI primer set and the Qiagen OneStep RT-PCR kit. Libraries were constructed in a second round of multiplex PCR, after which size selection and purification were performed. Paired-end sequencing of the libraries was performed with 100 bp reads on an Illumina HiSeq2000. In the authors' own workflow: SOAPnuke was used to process the raw data, with reads discarded if the reads contained adapters or uncalled bases, had a mean Phred below 15, or lacked an exact constant-primer or identifier match. COPE v1.2.5 was used to merge high-quality paired reads, and clonotypes were defined as unique nucleotide sequences. Clonotypes were aligned to IMGT TRBV, TRBD and TRBJ reference segments using MiTCR v1.1. The analysis included only V-J combinations with a frequency above 0.0001, which together covered 98% to 99.2% of the repertoires. The TCS score was defined as the ratio of F50 (clonal expansion) to E x V (chaos), calculated using BLOSUM62-based TCRdist between CDR3 peptides within each V-J. Welch's t-statistics and random forest reduced 500 to 550 V-J features to 13, which were used in a naive Bayes classifier (R e1071). Clones were called with MiXCR by TCRdb after fastp trimmed the public reads at Q25, and only in-frame beta chains were retained. Identical CDR3 protein sequences are pooled into one entry, listed with their most common genes and DNA. What appears here as the V and J calls and clone size reflects TCRdb's work, not the paper's. For this sample the table gives under 400,000 distinct CDR3 sequences, of which around 17% were detected only once. Clones ranked in the top ten supply roughly 31% of the sample.

As encoded in the germline V gene, CDR1 is MNHNS while CDR2 is SASEGT. Trimming leaves V shorter by 7 bases and J shorter by 0 bases, with the junction holding 8 bases beyond the gene matches. The CDR3 goes from the cysteine to the phenylalanine over 16 residues. Of the read, only the CDR3 DNA is kept; its 48 bases are in frame from base 1. The receptor comes from a man aged 30 to 45 with Graves' hyperthyroidism. The sequenced material came from blood. The chain employs TRBV6-1 and TRBJ1-5, and 8 bases in between align with TRBD1. The CDR3 in this case is CASKGTGIGSNQPQHF. The base sequence is TGTGCCAGCAAGGGGACAGGAATTGGTAGCAATCAGCCCCAGCATTTT.